This passage covers 18 T cell receptor beta chains from one sample sequenced in a study of tumor-infiltrating lymphocytes in primary liver carcinoma. A primer in the constant region served to generate TCR beta cDNA from 450 to 650 ng of total RNA. ARM-PCR was slightly modified, and three nested multiplex PCR rounds with it gave rise to the TCR beta libraries. The two initial PCR rounds, 9 to 11 cycles each, used TRBV1-TRBV30 forward and C-beta reverse primers. TCRdb itself ran the multiplex PCR reads through MiXCR, one entry per CDR3 protein. The data contain some 180,000 distinct CDR3 sequences, over 50% of them seen just once; the ten biggest clones take up around 74%. In addition to blood RNA drawn from unsorted whole blood, germline DNA was extracted. The sample taken for sequencing was peripheral blood. These receptors all come from a man aged 40-50 years with primary liver carcinoma and hepatitis B virus infection.

This clonotype showed up just a few times. The V and J genes are TRBV7-9 and TRBJ2-1; D may be TRBD1 (6 bases). This CDR3 has 14 residues. V gave up 1 base and J gave up 11 bases, with 15 bases separating them. Germline lookup yields CDR1 SEHNR and CDR2 FQNEAQ (reference sequence). For the CDR3, the DNA is TGTGCCAGCAGCTTAGTAGAGCCAGGGGCACAGCAGTTCTTC. Protein: CASSLVEPGAQQFF.

Note on this clonotype: In this CDR3 the conserved last residue, phenylalanine or tryptophan, is missing, so a read error is likely. This chain links TRBV6-6 with TRBJ1-1; the D gene is possibly TRBD1 (6 bases). The CDR3 length is 15 residues. Per the germline V gene, CDR1 is MNHNY and CDR2 is SVGAGI (reference sequence). The V end was cut by 2 bases, the J end by 2 bases, with 12 bases between. The CDR3 DNA sequence: TGTGCCAGCAGTTACCATACAGGGTTTAACACTGAAGCTTTCGTT. Translation: CASSYHTGFNTEAFV.

This clonotype was detected many times. V usage is TRBV29-1 and J usage is TRBJ2-3, with no clear D. From germline, CDR1 is SQVTM and CDR2 ANQGSEA. V was pared by 7 bases and J by 0 bases, with 8 bases between. The CDR3 sequence is 12 residues long. The CDR3 protein is CSAESSTDTQYF. The DNA for the CDR3 is TGCAGCGCCGAATCTAGCACAGATACGCAGTATTTT.

The chain recombines TRBV10-2 with TRBJ2-2, with 8 bases identical to TRBD2. Losses at the gene ends were 6 bases for V and 4 bases for J; bases not matched to a gene: 13. Germline CDR1 is WSHSY and CDR2 is SAAADI. There are 17 residues in the CDR3. CDR3 residues: CASRGPDGRGFTGELFF. As DNA, the CDR3 is TGCGCCAGCAGGGGCCCCGACGGGAGGGGCTTCACCGGGGAGCTGTTTTTT.

This clonotype was detected many times. The chain carries TRBV11-2 and TRBJ2-2, with D possibly being TRBD2 (6 bases). V lost 4 bases to trimming and J lost 10 bases, with 16 bases between them. The CDR3 is made up of 14 amino acids. Per germline, CDR1 SGHAT and CDR2 FQNNGV. Written as DNA, the CDR3 is TGTGCCAGCAGCTCGGGGCCGGGGGTTGAGGAGCTGTTTTTT. This encodes CASSSGPGVEELFF.

The chain joins TRBV6-1 to TRBJ1-3; D is unclear. Germline V gene sequence: CDR1 MNHNS, CDR2 SASEGT. This CDR3 spans 15 amino acids. V lost 2 bases and J 4 bases, leaving 12 bases between the germline ends. CDR3 coding DNA: TGTGCCAGCAGTGAACGCCCGGAAGGAGGAAACACCATATATTTT. It codes for CASSERPEGGNTIYF.

For this clonotype: This sequence may be a read error, since a much larger clone differs from it by one base. The chain employs TRBV11-2 and TRBJ2-5, with a weak D call TRBD2 (6 bases). Between the trimmed V and J ends, which lost 2 bases and 3 bases, there was a span of 16 bases. The CDR3 has 16 residues. Germline loops: CDR1 SGHAT, CDR2 FQNNGV. CDR3 protein: CASSLQLTGVEETQYF. CDR3 coding DNA: TGTGCCAGCAGCTTACAGCTAACGGGAGTTGAAGAGACCCAGTACTTC.

On this clonotype: Given the absence of the conserved phenylalanine or tryptophan at the CDR3 end, a read error is likely. V usage is TRBV11-1 and J usage is TRBJ2-1; TRBD2 is a possible D gene (6 bases). V lost 2 bases and J lost 7, with 12 bases in between. This CDR3 region has 14 residues. CDR1 and CDR2 (germline): SGHAT, FQDESV (reference sequence). The chain's CDR3 is CASSLRTSCNEQFS. CDR3 in DNA: TGTGCCAGCAGCTTAAGAACTAGCTGTAATGAGCAGTTCTCC.

The CDR3 sequence: CASSPGDREGSPLHF. The DNA of the CDR3 is TGTGCCAGCAGTCCGGGGGACAGGGAAGGGTCACCCCTCCACTTT. The V call is TRBV28, the J call TRBJ1-6; TRBD1 agrees at 9 bases. The germline V gene encodes CDR1 MDHEN and CDR2 SYDVKM. This CDR3 has 15 amino acids. V was clipped by 5 bases and J by 10 bases; unmatched bases: 9.

This clonotype was detected only a few times. V is TRBV6-5 and J is TRBJ2-7; D possibly corresponds to TRBD1 (6 bases). This CDR3 is built from 15 residues. CDR1 and CDR2 (germline): MNHEY, SVGAGI. V was shortened by 6 bases and J by 0 bases, with 15 bases between the two germline ends. CDR3 in amino acids: CASRGLVRGSYEQYF. In DNA form, the CDR3 reads TGTGCCAGCAGGGGTTTGGTCAGGGGCTCCTACGAGCAGTACTTC.

This clonotype was counted a few times. This chain uses TRBV28 with TRBJ1-4; 7 bases match TRBD1. V shed 3 bases, J shed 0 bases, and the junction held 7 bases outside the gene matches. CDR1 MDHEN and CDR2 SYDVKM come from the germline V gene. This CDR3 has 17 amino acids. CDR3 nucleotide sequence: TGTGCCAGCAGTTTCCGGACAGGAATTTCAACTAATGAAAAACTGTTTTTT. The encoded protein is CASSFRTGISTNEKLFF.

The CDR3: CASSESYRGTGELFF. Here the CDR3 DNA reads TGCGCCAGCAGTGAGTCGTACAGGGGAACCGGGGAGCTGTTTTTT. V is TRBV10-1 and J is TRBJ2-2; 7 bases fit TRBD1. Germline V lookup: CDR1 WNHNN, CDR2 SYGVQD (reference sequence). Unmatched junction bases numbered 3, after V lost 0 bases and J lost 5 bases. CDR3 length equals 15 residues.

The rearrangement links TRBV13 to TRBJ2-7; the D is unclear. The germline gives CDR1 PRHDT, CDR2 FYEKMQ (reference sequence). Trimming took off 8 bases at V and 1 base at J, with 9 bases between the two ends. This CDR3 spans 12 amino acids. The CDR3 sequence: CASGSASYEQYF. In DNA, the CDR3 is TGTGCCAGCGGTTCGGCGTCCTACGAGCAGTACTTC.

Turning to this clonotype: A much bigger clone sits one base away, suggesting this may be a read error. The chain combines TRBV12-3 or TRBV12-4 with TRBJ1-5; 9 positions agree with TRBD1. The CDR3 totals 14 residues. The junction had 2 bases not matched to a gene; V was cut back by 3 bases and J by 5 bases. The CDR3 protein is CASSLDRGDQPQHF. CDR3 in DNA: TGTGCCAGCAGTTTGGACAGGGGCGATCAGCCCCAGCATTTT.

The chain uses TRBV6-1 and TRBJ2-7; the match to TRBD2 covers 9 bases. V trimming: 6 bases; J trimming: 1 base; junction bases outside the gene matches: 4. The CDR3 loop spans 14 amino acids. CDR1 MNHNS and CDR2 SASEGT come from the germline V gene. The CDR3 DNA reads TGTGCCAGCAGAGCAGCGGGAGGTTCCTACGAGCAGTACTTC. The encoded protein is CASRAAGGSYEQYF.

The chain couples TRBV7-9 to TRBJ2-1; weak D call: TRBD2 (5 bases). The CDR3 has 11 residues. V was cut by 10 bases and J by 7 bases, with 11 bases left in between. Germline-derived CDR1 and CDR2 are SEHNR and FQNEAQ (reference sequence). CDR3 in DNA: TGTGCCATAGGGAGTGGGAATGAGCAGTTCTTC. Protein product: CAIGSGNEQFF.

The V call is TRBV12-3 or TRBV12-4, the J call TRBJ2-7, with no clear D. The CDR3 extends over 12 amino acids. Deletions cut 4 bases from V and 6 bases from J, with 10 bases between. The DNA of the CDR3 is TGTGCCAGCAGTTCCCCGGTAGGCGAGCAGTACTTC. Encoded protein: CASSSPVGEQYF.

The chain is built from TRBV6-5 and TRBJ2-7; D is possibly TRBD1 or TRBD2 (5 bases each). In germline, CDR1 is MNHEY, CDR2 SVGAGI. V was clipped by 6 bases and J by 1 base, with 7 bases between them. The CDR3 sequence is 12 residues long. The CDR3 sequence is CASRGVSYEQYF. In DNA form, the CDR3 reads TGTGCCAGCAGGGGGGTTTCCTACGAGCAGTACTTC.